This TCR beta chain is from a study of T-cell memory formation after mild COVID-19. The wider study: The TCR clusters were mostly specific to one donor.

With regard to this clonotype: The antigen is not known.

The germline CDR1 and CDR2 sequences are KGHDR and SFDVKD. The CDR3 consists of 14 residues. V was pared by 4 bases and J by 6 bases, with 12 bases between. TCRalpha and TCRbeta libraries used 5'RACE with constant-segment primers and UMIs. Each CDR3 protein is one row after TCRdb ran MiXCR on the 5' RACE reads. The sample includes about 540,000 distinct CDR3 sequences, roughly 22% seen only once; the top ten take under 15%. Findings of the study overall: Clones shrinking between day 15 and 85 showed a balanced CD4/CD8 split, and those that grew later tilted toward CD4+. CD4+ contracting clones were found mainly in CM and EM, and CD8+ ones in EMRA.

The genes are TRBV24-1 and TRBJ1-5; no firm D call. This sequence originates from an adult woman who had mild COVID-19 (a few samples of this study predate the infection). Cell type and time point are not known. Source material: PBMCs or a T cell subset sorted from them (not recorded which). In DNA form, the CDR3 reads TGTGCCACCAGTGAGGGTGCCCCCGGTCAGCCCCAGCATTTT. Translating it yields CATSEGAPGQPQHF.